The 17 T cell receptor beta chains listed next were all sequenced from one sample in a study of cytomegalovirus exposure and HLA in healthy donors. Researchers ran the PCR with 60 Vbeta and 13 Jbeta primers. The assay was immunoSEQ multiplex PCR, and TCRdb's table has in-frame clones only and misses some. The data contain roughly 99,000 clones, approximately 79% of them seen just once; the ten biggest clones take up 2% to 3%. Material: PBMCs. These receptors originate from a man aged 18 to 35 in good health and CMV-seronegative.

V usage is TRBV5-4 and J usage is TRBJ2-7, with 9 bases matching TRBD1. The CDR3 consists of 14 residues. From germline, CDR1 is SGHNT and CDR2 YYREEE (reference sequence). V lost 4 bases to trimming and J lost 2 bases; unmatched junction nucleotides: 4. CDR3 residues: CASSRGQGAYEQYF. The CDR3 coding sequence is TGTGCCAGCAGCCGGGGACAGGGAGCCTACGAGCAGTACTTC.

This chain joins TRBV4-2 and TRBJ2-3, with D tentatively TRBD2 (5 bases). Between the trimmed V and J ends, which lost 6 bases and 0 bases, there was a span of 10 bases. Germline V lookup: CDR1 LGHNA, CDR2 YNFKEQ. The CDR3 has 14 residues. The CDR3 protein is CASRASPSTDTQYF. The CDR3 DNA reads TGTGCCAGCAGAGCTAGCCCTAGCACAGATACGCAGTATTTT.

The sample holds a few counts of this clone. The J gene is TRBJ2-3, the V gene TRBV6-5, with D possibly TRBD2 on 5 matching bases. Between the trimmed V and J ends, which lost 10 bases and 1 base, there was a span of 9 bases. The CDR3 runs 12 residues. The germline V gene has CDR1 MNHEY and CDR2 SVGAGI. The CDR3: CAIRTGTDTQYF. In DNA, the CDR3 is TGTGCCATCCGGACTGGCACAGATACGCAGTATTTT.

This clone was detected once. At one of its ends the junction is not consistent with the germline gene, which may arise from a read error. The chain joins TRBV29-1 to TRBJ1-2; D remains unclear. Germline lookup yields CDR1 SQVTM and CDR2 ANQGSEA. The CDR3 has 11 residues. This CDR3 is CSVYGGEGYPF. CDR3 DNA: TGCAGCGTCTATGGAGGTGAGGGCTACCCCTTC.

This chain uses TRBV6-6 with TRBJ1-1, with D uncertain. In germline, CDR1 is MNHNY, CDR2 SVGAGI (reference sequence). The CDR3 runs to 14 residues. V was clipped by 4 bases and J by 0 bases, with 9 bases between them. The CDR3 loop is CASSSYSVNTEAFF. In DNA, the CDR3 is TGTGCCAGCAGTTCATACAGTGTGAACACTGAAGCTTTCTTT.

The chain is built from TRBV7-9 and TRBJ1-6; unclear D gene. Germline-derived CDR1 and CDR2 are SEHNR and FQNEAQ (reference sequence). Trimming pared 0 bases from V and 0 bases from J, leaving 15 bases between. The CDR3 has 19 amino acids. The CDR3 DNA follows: TGTGCCAGCAGCTTAGCGGCGGGCGTCCAGAGCTCCTATAATTCACCCCTCCACTTT. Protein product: CASSLAAGVQSSYNSPLHF.

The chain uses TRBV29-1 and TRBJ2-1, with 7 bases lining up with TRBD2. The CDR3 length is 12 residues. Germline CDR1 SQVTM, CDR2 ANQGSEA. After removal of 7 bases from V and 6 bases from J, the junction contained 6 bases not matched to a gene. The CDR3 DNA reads TGCAGCGGCCGACTAGCTCGCAATGAGCAGTTCTTC. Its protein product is CSGRLARNEQFF.

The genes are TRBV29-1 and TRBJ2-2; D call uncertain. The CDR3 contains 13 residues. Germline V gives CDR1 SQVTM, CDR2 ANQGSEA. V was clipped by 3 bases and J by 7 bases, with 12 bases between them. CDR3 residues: CSVDYMGLGELFF. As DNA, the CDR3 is TGCAGCGTTGATTATATGGGCCTCGGGGAGCTGTTTTTT.

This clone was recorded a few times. The CDR3 spells CASSLDLTGFTYEQYF. CDR3 in DNA: TGTGCCAGCAGCTTAGATTTAACAGGTTTTACCTACGAGCAGTACTTC. This chain links TRBV11-2 with TRBJ2-7, with D tentatively TRBD1 (5 bases). Germline-derived CDR1 and CDR2 are SGHAT and FQNNGV. The CDR3 covers 16 residues. Trimming removed 0 bases from V and 2 bases from J, with 14 bases in between.

CDR3 loop: CATRRDTEAFF. CDR3 DNA sequence: TGTGCCACCCGGAGGGACACTGAAGCTTTCTTT. V usage is TRBV28 and J usage is TRBJ1-1; D is uncertain. CDR1 is MDHEN, CDR2 SYDVKM, per germline. V shed 10 bases and J shed 3 bases, with 9 bases lying between them. This CDR3 is 11 amino acids long.

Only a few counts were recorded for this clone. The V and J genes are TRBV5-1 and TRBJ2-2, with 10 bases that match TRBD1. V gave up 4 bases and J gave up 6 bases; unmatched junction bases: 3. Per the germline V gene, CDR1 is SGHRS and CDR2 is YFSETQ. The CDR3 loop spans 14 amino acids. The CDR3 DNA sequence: TGCGCCAGCAGCGGGGACAGGGGACCCGGGGAGCTGTTTTTT. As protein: CASSGDRGPGELFF.

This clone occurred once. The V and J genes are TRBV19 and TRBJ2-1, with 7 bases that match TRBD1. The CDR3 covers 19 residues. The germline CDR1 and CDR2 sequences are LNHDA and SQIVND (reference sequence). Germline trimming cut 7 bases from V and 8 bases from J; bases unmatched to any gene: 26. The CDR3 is CASNPPRGSGPSRRHEQFF. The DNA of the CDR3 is TGTGCCAGTAACCCCCCCAGGGGGAGTGGACCCTCTCGGCGGCATGAGCAGTTCTTC.

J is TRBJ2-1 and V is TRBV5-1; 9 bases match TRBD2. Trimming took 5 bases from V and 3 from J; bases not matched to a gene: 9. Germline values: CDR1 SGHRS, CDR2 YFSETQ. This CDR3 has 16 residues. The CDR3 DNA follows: TGCGCCAGCAGACCGTCCGGCGGGGGGGTCTACAATGAGCAGTTCTTC. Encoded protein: CASRPSGGGVYNEQFF.

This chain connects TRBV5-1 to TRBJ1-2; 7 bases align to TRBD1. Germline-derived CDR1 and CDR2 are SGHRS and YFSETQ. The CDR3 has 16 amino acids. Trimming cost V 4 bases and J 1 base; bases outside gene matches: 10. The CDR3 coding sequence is TGCGCCAGCAGCGTAACCGGGACAGCTTTTAACTATGGCTACACCTTC. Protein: CASSVTGTAFNYGYTF.

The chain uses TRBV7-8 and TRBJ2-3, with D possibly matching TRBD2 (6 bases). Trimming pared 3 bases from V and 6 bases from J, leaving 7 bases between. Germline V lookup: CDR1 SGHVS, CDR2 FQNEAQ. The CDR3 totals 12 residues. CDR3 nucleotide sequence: TGTGCCAGCAGCTTCCGGGGGGATACGCAGTATTTT. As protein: CASSFRGDTQYF. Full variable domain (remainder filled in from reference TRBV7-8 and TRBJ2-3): GAGVSQSPRYKVAKRGQDVALRCDPISGHVSLFWYQQALGQGPEFLTYFQNEAQLDKSGLPSDRFFAERPEGSVSTLKIQRTQQEDSAVYLCASSFRGDTQYFGPGTRLTVL.

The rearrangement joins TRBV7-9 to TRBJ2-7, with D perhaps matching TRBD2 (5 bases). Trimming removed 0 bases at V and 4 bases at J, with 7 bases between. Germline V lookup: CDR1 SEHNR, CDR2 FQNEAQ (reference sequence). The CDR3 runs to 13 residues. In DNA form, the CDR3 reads TGTGCCAGCAGCTTAGCGCGAGGGTACGAGCAGTACTTC. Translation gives CASSLARGYEQYF.

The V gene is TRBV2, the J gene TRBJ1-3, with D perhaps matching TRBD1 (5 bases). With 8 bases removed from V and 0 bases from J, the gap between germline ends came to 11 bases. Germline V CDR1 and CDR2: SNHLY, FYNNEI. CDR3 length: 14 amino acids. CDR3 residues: CASGASSSGNTIYF. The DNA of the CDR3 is TGTGCCAGCGGGGCTTCGAGCTCTGGAAACACCATATATTTT.